Presented here are 13 T cell receptor beta chains from one specimen sequenced in a study of beta chain features in type 1 diabetes. Study findings and constraints: In every one of the four CD4+ subsets, TCRB CDR3s were moderately but significantly shorter in Type 1 diabetes patients.

Their recognized antigens are unknown. Expressed TCRB transcripts were sequenced, since all the RNA that had been isolated was reverse transcribed. Sequenced by immunoSEQ multiplex PCR; TCRdb stores in-frame clones only, minus some. The repertoire holds approximately 170,000 clones, with around 8% as singletons. The source material was central memory CD4+ T cells from blood. These receptors all come from a woman aged 35 to 49 with type 1 diabetes.

The rearrangement uses TRBV9 and TRBJ2-1; TRBD1 agrees at 9 bases. Looked up from germline, CDR1 is SGDLS and CDR2 is YYNGEE. V was clipped by 3 bases and J by 4 bases; unmatched bases: 8. This CDR3 has 16 residues. CDR3 coding DNA: TGTGCCAGCAGCGCTTCCCGGGACAGGGTTTACAATGAGCAGTTCTTC. This encodes CASSASRDRVYNEQFF.

This clone was recorded a few times. V usage is TRBV7-2 and J usage is TRBJ2-5; 8 bases fit TRBD1. Trimming removed 5 bases from V and 4 bases from J; junction bases left unmatched: 6. The germline V gene encodes CDR1 SGHTA and CDR2 FQGNSA. This CDR3 comprises 14 residues. CDR3 residues: CASSLLGTGETQYF. CDR3 DNA sequence: TGTGCCAGCAGCCTACTGGGGACAGGAGAGACCCAGTACTTC. The full variable domain, with the rest looked up from reference TRBV7-2 and TRBJ2-5, is GAGVSQSPSNKVTEKGKDVELRCDPISGHTALYWYRQSLGQGLEFLIYFQGNSAPDKSGLPSDRFSAERTGGSVSTLTIQRTQQEDSAVYLCASSLLGTGETQYFGPGTRLLVL.

This clone was counted only a few times. The chain is built from TRBV4-1 and TRBJ2-1; 10 nucleotides line up with TRBD2. This CDR3 has 19 residues. The germline V gene encodes CDR1 MGHRA and CDR2 YSYEKL. J gave up 9 bases and V 3 bases, and 20 bases lay outside the gene matches. This chain's CDR3 is CASSHPGTPASGRSGEQFF. CDR3 sequence (DNA): TGCGCCAGCAGCCACCCCGGAACCCCAGCTAGCGGGAGATCGGGTGAGCAGTTCTTC.

The chain is built from TRBV28 and TRBJ2-7; a weak D match, TRBD1 (5 bases). The CDR3 extends over 12 amino acids. The V end lost 9 bases, the J end lost 0 bases, and 9 bases lay between the germline ends. Germline values: CDR1 MDHEN, CDR2 SYDVKM. CDR3 sequence (DNA): TGTGCCAGTCATACAGGCTCCTACGAGCAGTACTTC. The encoded protein is CASHTGSYEQYF.

V usage is TRBV7-8 and J usage is TRBJ1-5; the D gene is possibly TRBD1 (5 bases). Trimming pared 5 bases from V and 6 bases from J, leaving 17 bases between. CDR3 length equals 15 residues. The germline V gene has CDR1 SGHVS and CDR2 FQNEAQ. CDR3 sequence (DNA): TGTGCCAGCAGCAGTCGGGGGGGAGCGGGTCAGCCCCAGCATTTT. Residues: CASSSRGGAGQPQHF.

This clone was counted ten times or more. The chain combines TRBV19 with TRBJ2-3, with a weak D call TRBD2 (6 bases). Trimming took 5 bases from V and 1 from J, leaving 10 bases between them. CDR3 size: 14 residues. Germline V lookup: CDR1 LNHDA, CDR2 SQIVND (reference sequence). DNA for the CDR3: TGTGCCAGTAGTGAGCGGGCCCGCACAGATACGCAGTATTTT. It translates to CASSERARTDTQYF.

The chain has TRBV7-3 and TRBJ2-1, with 10 bases identical to TRBD2. Germline V gene data show CDR1 as SGHTA and CDR2 as FQGTGA. The junction had 9 bases not matched to a gene; V was cut back by 5 bases and J by 8 bases. The CDR3 length is 15 residues. The CDR3 nucleotides are TGTGCCAGCAGCCTCTCTGGACTAGCGGCGCATGAGCAGTTCTTC. Its protein is CASSLSGLAAHEQFF.

V gene TRBV5-1 combines with J gene TRBJ2-3; TRBD1 might be the D (6 bases). The CDR3 extends over 13 amino acids. V lost 1 base, J lost 4 bases, and 7 bases lay in between. Germline V gene sequence: CDR1 SGHRS, CDR2 YFSETQ. Written as DNA, the CDR3 is TGCGCCAGCAGCTTGCAGGGGTCAGATACGCAGTATTTT. It codes for CASSLQGSDTQYF.

V and J are TRBV5-4 and TRBJ2-4; 7 positions agree with TRBD2. The CDR3 is 16 residues long. V was pared by 0 bases and J by 4 bases, with 7 bases of the junction left unmatched. In germline, CDR1 is SGHNT, CDR2 YYREEE (reference sequence). The CDR3 nucleotides read TGTGCCAGCAGCTTGGACAGCGGGACTACTAAAAACATTCAGTACTTC. Translated: CASSLDSGTTKNIQYF.

The V call is TRBV29-1, the J call TRBJ1-1, with D unclear. Per the germline V gene, CDR1 is SQVTM and CDR2 is ANQGSEA. Trimming removed 3 bases from V and 0 bases from J, with 8 bases in between. This CDR3 has 13 amino acids. In DNA form, the CDR3 reads TGCAGCGTTGACGAACAGATGAACACTGAAGCTTTCTTT. Translation: CSVDEQMNTEAFF.

This chain joins TRBV7-2 and TRBJ2-7, with TRBD2 matching over 7 bases. CDR1 SGHTA and CDR2 FQGNSA come from the germline V gene. This CDR3 has 15 residues. The J segment lost 4 bases and the V segment lost 1 base, leaving 7 bases of the junction unmatched. Here the CDR3 reads CASSLVGGGWYEQYF. The DNA of the CDR3 is TGTGCCAGCAGCTTAGTTGGGGGGGGATGGTACGAGCAGTACTTC.

This chain links TRBV9 with TRBJ2-1; TRBD2 agrees at 8 bases. The CDR3 covers 16 residues. Germline lookup yields CDR1 SGDLS and CDR2 YYNGEE. Trimming took 0 bases from V and 7 from J; bases not matched to a gene: 9. CDR3 nucleotide sequence: TGTGCCAGCAGCGTAGGGGCCTCGGGGGGGAGGAATGAGCAGTTCTTC. Translation gives CASSVGASGGRNEQFF.

This sequence joins TRBV7-9 and TRBJ2-1, with TRBD2 identical over 12 bases. Germline V CDR1 and CDR2: SEHNR, FQNEAQ (reference sequence). The CDR3 loop spans 16 amino acids. V trimming: 0 bases; J trimming: 7 bases; junction bases outside the gene matches: 4. The CDR3: CASSLARLAGVNEQFF. The CDR3 DNA is TGTGCCAGCAGCTTAGCTCGACTAGCGGGAGTGAATGAGCAGTTCTTC.